The 10 T cell receptor beta chains below all came from one sample that was sequenced in a study of T cell responses to AZD1222 COVID-19 vaccine (dated by TCRdb to about 2021). Library generation was performed with the immunoSEQ multiplex PCR assay. This immuneACCESS table, as held by TCRdb, lists in-frame sequences with V and J called but not all clones. Of the missing ones, under half trace to an unresolved V gene in checked studies; the others have no known cause. This sample has 150,000 to 200,000 clones in its table, and 87% of those were observed once. The top ten clones comprise 2.5% to 3% of the sample. What this sample's time point label stands for: baseline before first vaccination. Sequencing used peripheral blood, obtained on day 0 of AZD1222 vaccination. The receptor set was obtained from an adult in good health.

The V gene is TRBV7-8, the J gene TRBJ1-1; D gene ambiguous. Trimming took 1 base from V and 1 from J, leaving 10 bases between them. The germline V gene encodes CDR1 SGHVS and CDR2 FQNEAQ. This CDR3 region has 15 residues. CDR3 coding DNA: TGTGCCAGCAGCTTAGTTCGGGGAGGGAACACTGAAGCTTTCTTT. Residues: CASSLVRGGNTEAFF.

This clone was observed a handful of times. The rearrangement uses TRBV11-3 and TRBJ2-1; 10 bases match TRBD2. This CDR3 is built from 16 residues. Germline V CDR1 and CDR2: SGHNT, YENEEA. V dropped 1 base and J dropped 2; count of bases not matched to a gene: 2. The CDR3 DNA follows: TGTGCCAGCAGCTTAGTAGCGGGAGGACCCTACAATGAGCAGTTCTTC. This translates into CASSLVAGGPYNEQFF.

The gene calls are TRBV21-1 and TRBJ2-1; the table's D call, TRBD2, was not checked against the DNA. TRBV21-1 is labeled a pseudogene. The CDR3 totals 17 residues. CDR3 bases: TGTGCCAGCAGCAAATGCGGGGGGAGGATCACCTACAATGAGCAGTTCTTC. Its translation: CASSKCGGRITYNEQFF.

This clone appeared a few times. Other DNA sequences of this sample code for an identical CDR3. The gene calls are TRBV10-2 and TRBJ1-5, with 8 nucleotides matching TRBD1. Germline CDR1 and CDR2: WSHSY and SAAADI. This CDR3 contains 14 residues. V shed 6 bases, J shed 4 bases, and the junction held 5 bases outside the gene matches. CDR3 sequence reads: CASRLGQGNQPQHF. The CDR3 DNA reads TGCGCCAGCAGGCTTGGACAGGGTAATCAGCCCCAGCATTTT.

J is TRBJ1-6 and V is TRBV7-2; the D gene is possibly TRBD1 (5 bases). V shed 0 bases and J shed 9 bases, with 18 bases lying between them. The CDR3 covers 17 residues. CDR1 is SGHTA, CDR2 FQGNSA, per germline. CDR3 protein: CASSLALGPGLTSPLHF. CDR3 sequence (DNA): TGTGCCAGCAGCTTAGCGCTCGGTCCAGGGCTAACTTCACCCCTCCACTTT. The full variable domain, completed using reference TRBV7-2 and TRBJ1-6, is GAGVSQSPSNKVTEKGKDVELRCDPISGHTALYWYRQSLGQGLEFLIYFQGNSAPDKSGLPSDRFSAERTGGSVSTLTIQRTQQEDSAVYLCASSLALGPGLTSPLHFGNGTRLTVT.

The DNA for the CDR3 is TGCGCCAGCAGTGAGTCGGCAGGGCTCTATGGCTACACCTTC. Its translation is CASSESAGLYGYTF. The chain carries TRBV10-2 and TRBJ1-2, with a tentative D call TRBD1 (5 bases). The germline V and J ends were trimmed by 0 bases and 4 bases, with 9 bases remaining between them. CDR3 length: 14 amino acids. Looked up from germline, CDR1 is WSHSY and CDR2 is SAAADI.

The CDR3 coding sequence is TGTGCCAGCTCACCACAGGGGCCGGGCTCCTACGAGCAGTACTTC. The encoded protein is CASSPQGPGSYEQYF. The chain combines TRBV18 with TRBJ2-5; tentative D call: TRBD1 (5 bases). The end of the DNA is better explained by TRBJ2-7, so the J call may be wrong. From germline, CDR1 is KGHSH and CDR2 LQKENI. The CDR3 is made up of 15 amino acids.

The chain couples TRBV7-2 to TRBJ2-7; 8 positions agree with TRBD2. Germline V gene sequence: CDR1 SGHTA, CDR2 FQGNSA. This CDR3 has 15 amino acids. With V trimmed by 5 bases and J by 2 bases, 8 bases remained unmatched. The CDR3 region is CASSLRTSPAYEQYF. In nucleotides, the CDR3 is TGTGCCAGCAGCCTTCGGACTAGCCCTGCCTACGAGCAGTACTTC.

This chain connects TRBV6-5 to TRBJ1-2, with 9 positions matching TRBD1. V shed 6 bases, J shed 1 base, and the junction held 6 bases outside the gene matches. This CDR3 has 15 residues. Per germline, CDR1 MNHEY and CDR2 SVGAGI. In nucleotides, the CDR3 is TGTGCCAGCAGAAAAGGGACAGGGATTAACTATGGCTACACCTTC. It encodes CASRKGTGINYGYTF.

This clone is a singleton in its sample. The chain carries TRBV27 and TRBJ2-2; D not resolved. The CDR3 runs to 13 residues. V lost 6 bases and J 6 bases, leaving 11 bases between the germline ends. The germline gives CDR1 MNHEY, CDR2 SMNVEV (reference sequence). CDR3 DNA: TGTGCCAGCAGCCTAATACGCCCCGGGGAGCTGTTTTTT. Translated: CASSLIRPGELFF.